This T cell receptor beta chain stems from a study of human T cells and chemical hapten exposure. About the study: TCR yield per sample varied, mainly due to pooled library volumes.

TCRdb itself ran the RACE reads through MiXCR, one entry per CDR3 protein. The table lists about 180,000 distinct CDR3 sequences, around 30% of them singletons. Time point reported: pre-sensitization, week 0. Treatment described: therapeutic diphenylcyclopropenone sensitization with weekly scalp DPC. Only after blood had been drawn was each patch test applied. Overall study results and limits: Large CDR3 similarity clusters arose significantly more often from expanded TCRs than from controls.

This clonotype was counted a few times. Its antigen is not identified. The clonotype originates from a woman aged 25 to 39 with alopecia areata. Some clones in this sample may be carry-over from other donors' samples. Sequencing was performed on whole blood, taken in connection with sensitization to the hapten diphenylcyclopropenone (DPC).

In DNA, the CDR3 is TGTGCCAGCAGTCGACGACCCGACTATGGCTACACCTTC. Residues: CASSRRPDYGYTF. This chain connects TRBV28 to TRBJ1-2; D is unresolved. Trimming shortened V by 5 bases and J by 3 bases, and 10 bases separated the two germline ends. The CDR3 covers 13 residues. Germline CDR1 is MDHEN and CDR2 is SYDVKM.